Detailed here is one TCR beta chain. This clonotype was found a few times. The specificity of this receptor is unknown. No base-level quality is on record; no much larger clone is a single base apart. Per the germline V gene (reference sequence), MNHNY is the CDR1 and SVGAGI is the CDR2. From cysteine to phenylalanine, the CDR3 is 19 amino acids long. Only CDR3 DNA remains: 57 bases, in frame from the first base. A distance of 23 bases separates the germline ends of V and J, which lose 4 bases and 1 base respectively. The data are from a study of blood T cells in healthy people across ages (dated by TCRdb to about 2015). With respect to the entire study: In model experiments, roughly one uniquely barcoded TCR beta cDNA molecule per two T cells was captured by template switching. Using deep sequencing normalized with unique cDNA molecular identifiers, the study measured how TCR beta repertoire diversity changes with age. The donors were divided into four age groups: young (average around 16 years), middle-aged (about 40), aged (approximately 64) and long-lived (around 87). Two additional independent replicas of 1 million unique cDNA reads from the same blood draw were analyzed for two donors (one aged 18 to 30 and one aged 80 or older). Results the study describes overall, beyond this receptor: As age increased, observed TCR beta diversity per million T cells dropped in a roughly linear way, and a significant reduction was already evident by age 40. Compared with the aged group, the long-lived group had more naive CD4+ T cells, fewer expanded clones and increased TCR diversity, suggesting age selection. Because the CMV infection status of the donors was unknown, age-related changes in expanded clonotypes may potentially have been confounded. There was a strong correlation between observed TCR beta diversity and the percentage of naive T cells measured by flow cytometry. Bulk unsorted PBMC profiling prevented conclusive comparison of naive and antigen-experienced compartments. Estimates of total diversity based on one million sequenced T cells were considered lower bounds and underestimates.

Libraries came from 5' RACE. Reads for this sample came from an Illumina HiSeq 2500. A second PCR of roughly 7 to 11 cycles was performed with a sample-barcoded 5' primer and a J-beta primer mix. A template-switch 5' adaptor carrying 12 random nucleotides introduced a unique molecular identifier onto each TCR beta cDNA molecule. Each sample yielded at least 2.5 million CDR3-containing paired-end reads. First-strand cDNA synthesis was performed from all RNA using the Mint cDNA synthesis kit, with priming by a TRBC-specific oligonucleotide. All cDNA was treated with uracil-DNA glycosylase and then went through a first 18-cycle PCR with the universal primers M1SS and BC2_uni_R. Per the authors' processing: Normalization of each sample was performed by random selection of 1 million high-quality reads, each carrying a distinct molecular identifier. Instead of being binned into consensus sequences, reads with shared molecular identifiers were discarded. MiTCR, set to a Q25 quality threshold and the strictest error-elimination algorithm, was used for CDR3 identification, clonotype clustering and error correction. A nonparametric unseen species model with Euler transformation was used to estimate a lower bound on total TCR beta diversity. TCRdb trimmed the raw reads at Q25, called clones with MiXCR and kept productive beta chains. Rows are combined by CDR3 protein, so each entry shows the most common genes and DNA. The V and J calls, along with clone size, are taken from TCRdb and not from the paper's own processing. The sample data list roughly 1 million distinct CDR3 sequences, and around 25% of these were observed just once. Around 0.7% of the sample is in the top ten clones.

Donors were a few dozen systemically healthy Caucasian individuals from Russia aged 6 to 90 years. Roughly 10 milliliters of peripheral blood were drawn from each donor into EDTA-treated Vacutainer tubes. PBMCs were isolated by Ficoll-Paque density-gradient centrifugation, with at least 7 million obtained per sample. Total RNA, at least 6 micrograms per sample, was extracted from PBMCs with Trizol reagent. The percentages of naive CD45RAhigh/CD27high T cells were determined by flow cytometry on a PBMC aliquot from every donor. These data were also filed under a second study, of T cells of mothers and their children. The second study also describes: Nine systemically healthy Caucasian individuals served as donors, namely three mothers together with their six children. cDNA synthesis consumed the entire amount of extracted RNA, loaded at around 1.5 ug RNA in each 15 ul reaction. In the second PCR, the M1S primer introduced both the sample barcodes and 2-4 random nucleotides. Over 8 million TCR beta CDR3 reads came from each mother, compared with about 3 million reads from each child. TCR recombination output is similarly shaped by thymic selection in related and unrelated pairs, with a minor effect exerted by inherited differences. Related mother-child pairs always showed normalized repertoire overlap that was slightly higher than in unrelated mother-child pairs, though the difference was never significant. Persistent microchimeric T cell clones were not detected, at a sensitivity of approximately 100 clones per million clonotypes. The study used deep NGS to compare TCR beta repertoires of mothers and children, seeking features distinguishing related mother-child pairs from unrelated individuals. Mothers averaged approximately 40 +/- 4 years of age and children averaged around 10 +/- 4 years. After adapters were ligated using NEBNext reagents, the libraries underwent 100+100 nt paired-end sequencing on an Illumina HiSeq 2000. To prevent cross-contamination, the mother and child libraries were prepared a month apart and were sequenced in separate runs. Each donor had between about 500,000 and 2,100,000 distinct TCR beta clonotypes identified. Naive TCR beta clonotypes were estimated from low-frequency clonotypes matched to each donor's FACS-determined naive share, without sorting.

The chain is encoded by TRBV6-6 joined to TRBJ1-5; perhaps TRBD1 is the D gene, with 5 bases matching. The sample comprised blood. The sequence derives from a girl aged 2-10 years in good health. CDR3 protein: CASSFTDRDPLRSNQPQHF. DNA sequence: TGTGCCAGCAGTTTTACGGACCGGGACCCTCTTAGGAGCAATCAGCCCCAGCATTTT.